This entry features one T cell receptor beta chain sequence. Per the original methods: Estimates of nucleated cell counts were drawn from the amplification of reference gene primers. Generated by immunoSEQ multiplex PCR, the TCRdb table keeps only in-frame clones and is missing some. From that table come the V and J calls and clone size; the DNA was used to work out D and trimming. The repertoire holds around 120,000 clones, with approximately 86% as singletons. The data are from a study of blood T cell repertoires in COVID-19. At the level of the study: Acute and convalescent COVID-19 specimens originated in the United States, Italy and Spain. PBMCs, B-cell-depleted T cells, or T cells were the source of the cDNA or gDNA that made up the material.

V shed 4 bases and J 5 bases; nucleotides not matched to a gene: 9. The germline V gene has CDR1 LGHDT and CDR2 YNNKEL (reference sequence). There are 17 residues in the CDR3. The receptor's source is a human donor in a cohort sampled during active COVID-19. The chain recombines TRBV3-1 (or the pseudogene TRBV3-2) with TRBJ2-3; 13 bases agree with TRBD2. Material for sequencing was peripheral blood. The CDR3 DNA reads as TGTGCCAGCAGCCCTACCCGGACTAGCGGGAGTGGAGATACGCAGTATTTT. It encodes CASSPTRTSGSGDTQYF.